These T cell receptor beta chains were read from a single sample in a study of blood T cell repertoires in COVID-19. Using immunoSEQ multiplex PCR, the repertoire was profiled, and TCRdb retains in-frame clones only, with some absent. Among a few hundred thousand clones listed, over 80% were seen once. What was sequenced was peripheral blood. All receptors come from a woman aged 50 to 60 with COVID-19, enrolled during active disease. Both conserved end residues are part of each CDR3. The order of the fields is clone size, D gene, J gene, V gene, CDR3 protein, CDR3 DNA. D genes are given only for firm matches. Where a row states a size, it is once, few, many or the class of an expanded clone; other rows omit it.

size: once
D: -
J: TRBJ2-1
V: TRBV11-3
CDR3: CASSLALRQDEQFF
DNA: TGTGCCAGCAGCTTAGCGCTACGACAAGATGAGCAGTTCTTC

size: few
D: TRBD1
J: TRBJ1-4
V: TRBV19
CDR3: CASITGGTNEKLFF
DNA: TGTGCCAGTATTACAGGGGGCACTAATGAAAAACTGTTTTTT

size: -
D: -
J: TRBJ1-5
V: TRBV9
CDR3: CASSVGQGWNQPQHF
DNA: TGTGCCAGCAGCGTAGGCCAGGGGTGGAATCAGCCCCAGCATTTT

size: -
D: TRBD2
J: TRBJ2-3
V: TRBV19
CDR3: CASSTPTSGRVDTQYF
DNA: TGTGCCAGTAGTACCCCGACTAGCGGGAGAGTAGATACGCAGTATTTT

size: -
D: TRBD1
J: TRBJ2-7
V: TRBV29-1
CDR3: CSVEGQGAYEQYF
DNA: TGCAGCGTTGAAGGACAGGGGGCCTACGAGCAGTACTTC

size: few
D: -
J: TRBJ2-3
V: TRBV3-1/TRBV3-2
CDR3: CASSKITGGSPDTQYF
DNA: TGTGCCAGCAGCAAAATAACCGGAGGGAGCCCAGATACGCAGTATTTT

size: -
D: -
J: TRBJ2-3
V: TRBV24-1
CDR3: CATDQGGGTDTQYF
DNA: TGTGCCACCGATCAGGGGGGTGGCACAGATACGCAGTATTTT

size: -
D: -
J: TRBJ1-3
V: TRBV7-9
CDR3: CASRRLNDRAGNTIYF
DNA: TGTGCCAGCAGGCGGCTCAACGACAGAGCGGGAAACACCATATATTTT

size: once
D: -
J: TRBJ2-1
V: TRBV9
CDR3: CASSAHRYNEQFF
DNA: TGTGCCAGCAGCGCACACAGGTACAATGAGCAGTTCTTC

size: -
D: -
J: TRBJ1-3
V: TRBV5-1
CDR3: CASSLQGSGNTIYF
DNA: TGCGCCAGCAGCTTACAGGGCTCTGGAAACACCATATATTTT

size: -
D: TRBD2
J: TRBJ2-5
V: TRBV11-3
CDR3: CASSPIGLAGGQETQYF
DNA: TGTGCCAGCAGCCCAATCGGACTAGCGGGAGGTCAAGAGACCCAGTACTTC

size: once
D: TRBD1
J: TRBJ2-2
V: TRBV11-3
CDR3: CASSFWTGADTGELFF
DNA: TGTGCCAGCAGCTTTTGGACAGGGGCCGACACCGGGGAGCTGTTTTTT

size: -
D: -
J: TRBJ2-7
V: TRBV5-6
CDR3: CASSLQAAYEQYF
DNA: TGTGCCAGCAGCTTACAGGCGGCCTACGAGCAGTACTTC

size: -
D: -
J: TRBJ2-1
V: TRBV11-1
CDR3: CASSSQRLDPEQFF
DNA: TGTGCCAGCAGCTCTCAAAGACTAGACCCTGAGCAGTTCTTC

size: -
D: -
J: TRBJ1-1
V: TRBV5-6
CDR3: CASSLVVGGTEAFF
DNA: TGTGCCAGCAGCTTGGTGGTGGGAGGCACTGAAGCTTTCTTT

size: -
D: -
J: TRBJ2-7
V: TRBV10-2
CDR3: CGSRGGLVEKDF
DNA: TGCGGCAGCAGGGGGGGACTGGTAGAGAAGGACTTC

size: few
D: -
J: TRBJ2-2
V: TRBV7-3
CDR3: CASSLTHYTGELFF
DNA: TGTGCCAGCAGCTTAACGCACTACACCGGGGAGCTGTTTTTT

size: -
D: TRBD1
J: TRBJ1-1
V: TRBV5-4
CDR3: CASSPGGTGGDTEAFF
DNA: TGTGCCAGCAGCCCAGGGGGGACAGGGGGGGACACTGAAGCTTTCTTT

size: -
D: -
J: TRBJ1-3
V: TRBV6-2/TRBV6-3
CDR3: CASSYSGQGHGNTIYF
DNA: TGTGCCAGCAGTTACTCCGGGCAGGGGCATGGAAACACCATATATTTT

size: -
D: TRBD2
J: TRBJ2-7
V: TRBV27
CDR3: CASRRLAGLYEQYF
DNA: TGTGCCAGCCGCCGACTAGCGGGGCTCTACGAGCAGTACTTC

size: -
D: -
J: TRBJ1-1
V: TRBV9
CDR3: CASSAYRGISNTEAFF
DNA: TGTGCCAGCAGCGCATATCGGGGAATCTCAAACACTGAAGCTTTCTTT

size: -
D: TRBD1
J: TRBJ1-1
V: TRBV4-1
CDR3: CASSQFPQGANTEAFF
DNA: TGCGCCAGCAGCCAGTTCCCACAGGGGGCGAACACTGAAGCTTTCTTT

size: -
D: TRBD2
J: TRBJ2-7
V: TRBV5-4
CDR3: CASSSGLGSYEQYF
DNA: TGTGCCAGCAGCTCTGGACTAGGGTCCTACGAGCAGTACTTC

size: -
D: -
J: TRBJ2-3
V: TRBV20-1
CDR3: CSASVTSRADTQYF
DNA: TGCAGTGCTAGTGTCACTAGCCGGGCAGATACGCAGTATTTT

size: -
D: TRBD1
J: TRBJ1-6
V: TRBV6-1
CDR3: CASSELTGLNSPLHF
DNA: TGTGCCAGCAGTGAATTGACAGGGCTGAATTCACCCCTCCACTTT

size: -
D: TRBD1
J: TRBJ2-5
V: TRBV7-8
CDR3: CASSDRGQETQYF
DNA: TGTGCCAGCAGCGACAGGGGTCAAGAGACCCAGTACTTC

size: once
D: -
J: TRBJ1-2
V: TRBV7-2
CDR3: CASSPTGGRGYTF
DNA: TGTGCCAGCAGCCCGACAGGAGGCCGGGGCTACACCTTC

size: -
D: TRBD1
J: TRBJ2-5
V: TRBV7-2
CDR3: CASSLVGQGAETQYF
DNA: TGTGCCAGCAGCTTAGTGGGACAGGGCGCAGAGACCCAGTACTTC

size: -
D: -
J: TRBJ1-5
V: TRBV4-3
CDR3: CASSQETGYQPQHF
DNA: TGCGCCAGCAGCCAAGAGACGGGATACCAGCCCCAGCATTTT

size: -
D: TRBD1
J: TRBJ1-5
V: TRBV10-3
CDR3: CAIKGQGAPGQPQHF
DNA: TGTGCCATCAAGGGACAGGGGGCGCCGGGGCAGCCCCAGCATTTT

size: -
D: TRBD2
J: TRBJ2-1
V: TRBV5-1
CDR3: CASSLIGRGLAEDEQFF
DNA: TGCGCCAGCAGCTTGATCGGGCGGGGACTAGCGGAAGATGAGCAGTTCTTC

size: once
D: -
J: TRBJ2-7
V: TRBV27
CDR3: CASSLSRPYEQYF
DNA: TGTGCCAGCAGTTTGTCCCGTCCCTACGAGCAGTACTTC

size: -
D: -
J: TRBJ2-6
V: TRBV6-4
CDR3: CASSEGGSGANVLTF
DNA: TGTGCCAGCAGTGAGGGGGGTTCGGGGGCCAACGTCCTGACTTTC

size: -
D: -
J: TRBJ2-3
V: TRBV2
CDR3: CASSSSTRTDTQYF
DNA: TGTGCCAGCAGTAGTTCAACACGCACAGATACGCAGTATTTT

size: once
D: TRBD1
J: TRBJ2-3
V: TRBV24-1
CDR3: CATREGQGATDTQYF
DNA: TGTGCCACCAGGGAGGGGCAGGGGGCGACAGATACGCAGTATTTT

size: -
D: -
J: TRBJ2-3
V: TRBV2
CDR3: CASSTAGITDTQYF
DNA: TGTGCCAGCTCGACAGCAGGTATCACAGATACGCAGTATTTT

size: few
D: TRBD1
J: TRBJ1-6
V: TRBV30
CDR3: CAWRGQASYNSPLHF
DNA: TGTGCCTGGAGGGGACAGGCTAGTTATAATTCACCCCTCCACTTT

size: -
D: -
J: TRBJ1-1
V: TRBV5-1
CDR3: CASSTGGSVEAFF
DNA: TGCGCCAGCTCCACTGGGGGCAGCGTTGAAGCTTTCTTT

size: -
D: TRBD2
J: TRBJ2-1
V: TRBV11-2
CDR3: CASSSLAGGLYNEQFF
DNA: TGTGCCAGCAGCTCATTAGCGGGAGGACTCTACAATGAGCAGTTCTTC

size: once
D: -
J: TRBJ2-7
V: TRBV27
CDR3: CASSSSSVLYEQYF
DNA: TGTGCCAGCAGTTCCTCTAGCGTTCTCTACGAGCAGTACTTC

size: -
D: TRBD1
J: TRBJ1-5
V: TRBV19
CDR3: CASSIGTGTQPQHF
DNA: TGTGCCAGTAGTATCGGGACAGGGACCCAGCCCCAGCATTTT

size: -
D: -
J: TRBJ2-3
V: TRBV7-3
CDR3: CASSLRGRAPDTQYF
DNA: TGTGCCAGCAGCTTAAGGGGCAGGGCCCCAGATACGCAGTATTTT

size: -
D: -
J: TRBJ1-1
V: TRBV7-3
CDR3: CASSSGMNTEAFF
DNA: TGTGCCAGCAGCTCCGGTATGAACACTGAAGCTTTCTTT